This T cell receptor (beta chain) was found in a study of shared clonotypes between healthy human individuals. This CDR3 has 13 amino acids. Per germline, CDR1 SGDLS and CDR2 YYNGEE. Trimming left V 0 bases short and J 7 bases short, with 7 bases between. Sequencing was at deep level. Assay: immunoSEQ multiplex PCR; the TCRdb copy retains only in-frame clones and omits some. The sample consists of about 600,000 clones, less than 98% of them appearing once. This sequence was found in a woman aged 30 to 39 in good health. Input material: naive CD4+ T cells sorted from blood. The subset: CD45RA+ positively selected. The V gene is TRBV9, the J gene TRBJ2-2, with D maybe TRBD2 (5 bases). The CDR3 bases are TGTGCCAGCAGCGTAGTGGGGAGCGGGGAGCTGTTTTTT. It specifies CASSVVGSGELFF.